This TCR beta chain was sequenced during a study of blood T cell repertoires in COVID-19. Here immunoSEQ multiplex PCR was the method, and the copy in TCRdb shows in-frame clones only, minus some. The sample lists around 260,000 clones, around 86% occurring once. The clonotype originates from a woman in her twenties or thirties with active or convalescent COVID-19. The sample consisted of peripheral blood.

This CDR3 reads CAISGNGQDQPQHF. The CDR3 DNA sequence: TGTGCCATCTCAGGGAACGGACAAGATCAGCCCCAGCATTTT. The rearrangement joins TRBV10-3 to TRBJ1-5, with D possibly matching TRBD1 (5 bases). V was pared by 8 bases and J by 5 bases, with 16 bases between. The CDR3 extends over 14 amino acids. Germline CDR1 ENHRY, CDR2 SYGVKD.